This record covers a single T cell receptor beta chain. This clone showed up just once. It has no known antigen specificity. No clone much larger than this one lies a single base away; base qualities are absent. The collaborating institutions used their own protocols to collect whole blood in K2EDTA tubes. For TCRbeta analysis, collaborators shipped samples in one of three forms: frozen whole blood, isolated PBMCs, or DNA extracted from either of those sample types. The immunoSEQ Assay, a bias-controlled multiplex PCR, was used to amplify TCRbeta CDR3 regions from genomic DNA. Turning to the authors' computational methods: Nucleated cell counts per sample were estimated from amplification of reference gene primers within the assay. To quantify the absolute abundance of each unique TCRbeta CDR3 rearrangement, sequence reads were collapsed and filtered. For each sample, productive Simpson clonality was calculated as the square root of Simpson's diversity index over productive rearrangements. Not all clones reach the TCRdb copy of this immuneACCESS table, which keeps in-frame sequences only. Checked studies attribute under half of the gap to unresolved V genes and leave the rest unexplained. The V and J calls and the clone size are those of that table, but D and trimming were determined from the DNA. The sample yields more than 35,000 clones; around nine tenths were counted once. Clones ranked in the top ten supply approximately 2% of the sample.

These data come from a study of blood T cell repertoires in COVID-19 (dated by TCRdb to about 2020). Study-level background: Collaborator samples came from the United States, Italy and Spain and covered acute and convalescent phases of COVID-19. The material from the prospective study consisted of cDNA or gDNA derived from T cells, B-cell-depleted T cells, or PBMCs. Deeply sampled blood TCRbeta repertoires from subjects exposed to, actively infected with, or recovered from COVID-19 were included in the dataset. The repertoires were made available in a free public database intended to serve as a resource for research on the immune response to SARS-CoV-2. Samples were obtained from the ongoing ImmuneRACE study (first 160 participants) and from over 1,000 subjects provided by 6 global collaborators. Sample metadata almost always included a de-identified subject ID, COVID-19 status, age in years and sex. Where available, HLA class I and class II types were obtained from metadata supplied by the sample provider rather than from assay-based typing. Study-wide findings and limitations: The quantity of clinical and demographic metadata differed by source and by participant and was supplied without curation.

What was sequenced was peripheral blood. The clonotype originates from a human donor in a cohort sampled during active COVID-19.

The CDR3 protein is CASSPDTQGGTDTQYF. The DNA sequence is as follows: TGTGCCAGCAGCCCAGACACGCAGGGGGGCACAGATACGCAGTATTTT. The V and J segments used are TRBV5-4 and TRBJ2-3; TRBD1 agrees with 7 junctional bases. Via the germline V gene (reference sequence), CDR1 is SGHNT and CDR2 YYREEE. The CDR3 spans 16 residues, from the cysteine through the phenylalanine. Of all the DNA, just the CDR3 is kept, 48 bases in frame from base 1. Here V drops 4 bases and J drops 1 base, and the junction holds 9 bases not matched to any gene. Extended through the reference TRBV5-4 and TRBJ2-3 proteins, this CDR3 yields the full variable domain: ETGVTQSPTHLIKTRGQQVTLRCSSQSGHNTVSWYQQALGQGPQFIFQYYREEENGRGNFPPRFSGLQFPNYSSELNVNALELDDSALYLCASSPDTQGGTDTQYFGPGTRLTVL.